The 4 T cell receptor beta chains below were found in one sample sequenced in a study of shared clonotypes between healthy human individuals. Cells designated naive CD8 were CD45RO-negative and were positively selected for CCR7, with terminally differentiated effector memory CD45RA+ cells excluded. The protocol was immunoSEQ multiplex PCR, while the TCRdb copy is restricted to in-frame clones and leaves out a portion. Counted here are hundreds of thousands of clones, 98% occurring once; the ten biggest clones make up 0.3%. The material sequenced was naive CD8+ T cells sorted from blood. Every receptor here comes from a man aged 25 to 40 in good health.

The V call is TRBV6-6, the J call TRBJ1-3; D is unresolved. Germline loops: CDR1 MNHNY, CDR2 SVGAGI (reference sequence). Between the trimmed V and J ends, which lost 2 bases and 0 bases, there was a span of 11 bases. CDR3 length: 16 amino acids. DNA of the CDR3: TGTGCCAGCAGTTACAGGTCCTCGAGCTCTGGAAACACCATATATTTT. Residues: CASSYRSSSSGNTIYF.

This chain joins TRBV9 and TRBJ2-1, with TRBD1 as a possible D gene (5 bases). This CDR3 has 15 residues. The V end lost 0 bases, the J end lost 8 bases, and 15 bases lay between the germline ends. Germline CDR1 is SGDLS and CDR2 is YYNGEE. The CDR3 DNA reads TGTGCCAGCAGCGTAGAAGGGCAGGGTTTCCATGAGCAGTTCTTC. This sequence encodes CASSVEGQGFHEQFF.

V is TRBV5-4 and J is TRBJ2-5; 7 bases are a match to TRBD2. The CDR3 sequence is 17 residues long. J lost 0 bases, V lost 0 bases, and 8 bases had no gene match. Germline V gene sequence: CDR1 SGHNT, CDR2 YYREEE (reference sequence). The CDR3 bases are TGTGCCAGCAGCTTGGGCGGTCCTAGCGGACACCAAGAGACCCAGTACTTC. Translated: CASSLGGPSGHQETQYF.

The chain is built from TRBV2 and TRBJ1-1, with unresolved D. Germline CDR1 is SNHLY and CDR2 is FYNNEI. The CDR3 has 12 amino acids. V dropped 3 bases and J dropped 5 bases, with 7 bases sitting between them. In DNA, the CDR3 is TGTGCCAGCAGTGAGTGGGAAACTGAAGCTTTCTTT. It yields the protein CASSEWETEAFF.